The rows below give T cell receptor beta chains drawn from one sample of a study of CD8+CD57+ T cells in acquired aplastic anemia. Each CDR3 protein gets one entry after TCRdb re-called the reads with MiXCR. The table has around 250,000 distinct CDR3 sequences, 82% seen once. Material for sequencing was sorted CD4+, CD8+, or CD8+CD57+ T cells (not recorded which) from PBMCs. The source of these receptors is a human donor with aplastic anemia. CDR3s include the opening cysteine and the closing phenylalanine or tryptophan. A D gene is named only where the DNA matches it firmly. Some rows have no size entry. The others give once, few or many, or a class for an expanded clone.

cdr3_aa: CASRAGSEETQYF
cdr3_nt: TGTGCCAGCAGAGCCGGGTCTGAGGAGACCCAGTACTTC
v_call: TRBV7-9
cdr3_length: 13
j_call: TRBJ2-5
d_call: NA
clone_size: few

cdr3_aa: CATSRDAGTGPLYGYTF
cdr3_nt: TGTGCCACCAGCAGAGACGCAGGGACAGGTCCACTGTATGGCTACACCTTC
v_call: TRBV15
cdr3_length: 17
j_call: TRBJ1-2
d_call: TRBD1
clone_size: NA

cdr3_aa: CASRGGGGGGHTF
cdr3_nt: TGTGCCAGCAGGGGGGGTGGGGGAGGTGGCCACACCTTC
v_call: TRBV2
cdr3_length: 13
j_call: TRBJ1-2
d_call: NA
clone_size: NA

cdr3_aa: CASSAHAGTSGSRNYNEQFF
cdr3_nt: TGTGCCAGCAGTGCTCACGCGGGGACCAGCGGGAGTCGGAACTACAATGAGCAGTTCTTC
v_call: TRBV9
cdr3_length: 20
j_call: TRBJ2-1
d_call: TRBD2
clone_size: NA

cdr3_aa: CASSLAGSCEDKLLTF
cdr3_nt: TGTGCCAGCAGCTTGGCGGGTAGCTGCGAGGACAAACTCCTGACTTTC
v_call: TRBV9
cdr3_length: 16
j_call: TRBJ2-6
d_call: NA
clone_size: NA

cdr3_aa: CASSQTGSDTRYF
cdr3_nt: TGTGCCAGCAGCCAAACAGGGTCAGATACGCGGTATTTT
v_call: TRBV5-6
cdr3_length: 13
j_call: TRBJ2-3
d_call: NA
clone_size: NA

cdr3_aa: CASSLTPRGTHNLELFF
cdr3_nt: TGTGCCAGCAGCCTCACTCCCAGAGGGACGCACAATTTGGAGCTGTTTTTT
v_call: TRBV7-6
cdr3_length: 17
j_call: TRBJ2-2
d_call: NA
clone_size: NA

cdr3_aa: CASSLDACGNEQFF
cdr3_nt: TGTGCCAGCAGCTTAGATGCATGCGGTAATGAGCAGTTCTTC
v_call: TRBV7-8
cdr3_length: 14
j_call: TRBJ2-1
d_call: NA
clone_size: NA

cdr3_aa: CALRRQPYNLPLHF
cdr3_nt: TGTGCCCTACGCCGGCAACCCTATAATTTACCCCTCCACTTT
v_call: TRBV2
cdr3_length: 14
j_call: TRBJ1-6
d_call: NA
clone_size: many

cdr3_aa: CASSGRSQGEYGYTF
cdr3_nt: TGTGCCAGCAGCGGACGGAGCCAGGGGGAATATGGCTACACCTTC
v_call: TRBV19
cdr3_length: 15
j_call: TRBJ1-2
d_call: TRBD1
clone_size: NA

cdr3_aa: CASSFAGGAESEYF
cdr3_nt: NA
v_call: TRBV7-8
cdr3_length: 14
j_call: TRBJ2-3
d_call: NA
clone_size: NA

cdr3_aa: CSARGDSPLHF
cdr3_nt: TGCAGTGCGCGAGGGGACTCACCCCTCCACTTT
v_call: TRBV20-1
cdr3_length: 11
j_call: TRBJ1-6
d_call: NA
clone_size: NA

cdr3_aa: CASSLMTVTNTEAFF
cdr3_nt: TGTGCCAGCAGCCTAATGACGGTTACGAACACTGAAGCTTTCTTT
v_call: TRBV7-8
cdr3_length: 15
j_call: TRBJ1-1
d_call: NA
clone_size: NA

cdr3_aa: CASSLAGSPHTQDF
cdr3_nt: TGTGCCAGCAGCTTAGCTGGAAGTCCTCATACGCAGGATTTT
v_call: TRBV9
cdr3_length: 14
j_call: TRBJ2-3
d_call: NA
clone_size: NA

cdr3_aa: CASSGRDVEGAVDF
cdr3_nt: TGTGCCAGCAGCGGACGCGACGTAGAGGGAGCGGTTGACTTC
v_call: TRBV9
cdr3_length: 14
j_call: TRBJ2-7
d_call: NA
clone_size: NA

cdr3_aa: CSAREGDSYGYTF
cdr3_nt: TGCAGTGCTAGAGAAGGGGACAGCTATGGCTACACCTTC
v_call: TRBV20-1
cdr3_length: 13
j_call: TRBJ1-2
d_call: TRBD1
clone_size: NA

cdr3_aa: CASSLSWTTSGANVLTF
cdr3_nt: TGTGCCAGCAGCTTATCCTGGACTACCTCTGGGGCCAACGTCCTGACTTTC
v_call: TRBV11-2
cdr3_length: 17
j_call: TRBJ2-6
d_call: NA
clone_size: NA

cdr3_aa: CASRGGYTEAFFAEAFF
cdr3_nt: NA
v_call: TRBV7-9
cdr3_length: 17
j_call: TRBJ1-1
d_call: NA
clone_size: NA

cdr3_aa: CASSQATGGNYGYTF
cdr3_nt: TGTGCCAGCAGCCAAGCGACCGGAGGAAACTATGGCTACACCTTC
v_call: TRBV25-1
cdr3_length: 15
j_call: TRBJ1-2
d_call: NA
clone_size: NA

cdr3_aa: CASSLTGCHETHHF
cdr3_nt: TGTGCCAGCAGCTTAACTGGATGTCACGAAACGCACCACTTT
v_call: TRBV7-8
cdr3_length: 14
j_call: TRBJ1-6
d_call: NA
clone_size: NA

cdr3_aa: CASSQSPGEPMNEKLFF
cdr3_nt: TGTGCCAGCAGCCAGTCTCCAGGAGAACCTATGAATGAAAAACTGTTTTTT
v_call: TRBV25-1
cdr3_length: 17
j_call: TRBJ1-4
d_call: NA
clone_size: NA

cdr3_aa: CAGQGAREPEYFGF
cdr3_nt: TGTGCCGGACAGGGGGCTAGGGAGCCCGAGTACTTCGGTTTT
v_call: TRBV7-9
cdr3_length: 14
j_call: TRBJ2-3
d_call: TRBD1
clone_size: NA

cdr3_aa: CASSLAGGQGTPLHF
cdr3_nt: TGTGCCAGCAGCTTAGCGGGGGGACAGGGAACCCCGCTCCACTTT
v_call: TRBV7-2
cdr3_length: 15
j_call: TRBJ1-6
d_call: TRBD1
clone_size: once

cdr3_aa: CASSTRRSRSYNSPLHF
cdr3_nt: TGTGCCAGTAGTACCCGACGGAGTAGGTCCTATAATTCACCCCTCCACTTT
v_call: TRBV19
cdr3_length: 17
j_call: TRBJ1-6
d_call: NA
clone_size: NA

cdr3_aa: CATSRGRTSGNVYIQYF
cdr3_nt: TGTGCCACCAGCAGAGGCCGGACTAGCGGGAATGTGTACATTCAGTACTTC
v_call: TRBV15
cdr3_length: 17
j_call: TRBJ2-4
d_call: TRBD2
clone_size: NA

cdr3_aa: CSAREGAGELFF
cdr3_nt: TGCAGTGCTAGGGAAGGGGCCGGGGAGCTGTTTTTT
v_call: TRBV20-1
cdr3_length: 12
j_call: TRBJ2-2
d_call: NA
clone_size: NA

cdr3_aa: CASSLPKGTGMDTQYF
cdr3_nt: TGTGCCAGCAGCTTGCCCAAGGGGACGGGTATGGATACGCAGTATTTT
v_call: TRBV5-5
cdr3_length: 16
j_call: TRBJ2-3
d_call: NA
clone_size: NA

cdr3_aa: CAGSWGEGNYNSPLHF
cdr3_nt: TGTGCCGGCAGCTGGGGGGAGGGCAACTATAATTCACCCCTCCACTTT
v_call: TRBV7-9
cdr3_length: 16
j_call: TRBJ1-6
d_call: NA
clone_size: NA

cdr3_aa: CSVRDRDKGGWETQYF
cdr3_nt: TGCAGTGTTAGAGACAGAGACAAGGGAGGGTGGGAGACCCAGTACTTC
v_call: TRBV20-1
cdr3_length: 16
j_call: TRBJ2-5
d_call: TRBD2
clone_size: NA

cdr3_aa: CASSEVGGPETQYF
cdr3_nt: TGTGCCAGCAGCGAAGTTGGGGGGCCGGAAACACAGTATTTT
v_call: TRBV14
cdr3_length: 14
j_call: TRBJ2-3
d_call: NA
clone_size: NA

cdr3_aa: CASSLGGGGYTQHLHF
cdr3_nt: TGTGCCAGCAGCTTAGGGGGAGGTGGCTATACGCAACATCTCCACTTT
v_call: TRBV7-8
cdr3_length: 16
j_call: TRBJ1-6
d_call: NA
clone_size: NA

cdr3_aa: CASSPSAGIRDTEYF
cdr3_nt: TGTGCCAGCAGCCCCTCGGCCGGGATCAGAGATACGGAGTATTTT
v_call: TRBV9
cdr3_length: 15
j_call: TRBJ2-3
d_call: NA
clone_size: NA

cdr3_aa: CAISESSGDNEKLFF
cdr3_nt: TGTGCCATCAGTGAGTCTTCAGGTGATAATGAAAAACTGTTTTTT
v_call: TRBV10-3
cdr3_length: 15
j_call: TRBJ1-4
d_call: NA
clone_size: NA

cdr3_aa: CASSLAGSSNQHHF
cdr3_nt: TGTGCCAGCAGCTTAGCGGGCTCGAGCAATCAGCACCATTTT
v_call: TRBV9
cdr3_length: 14
j_call: TRBJ2-3
d_call: TRBD2
clone_size: once

cdr3_aa: CASSLAGGPQTTQYF
cdr3_nt: TGTGCCAGCAGCTTAGCCGGAGGTCCCCAAACGACCCAGTACTTC
v_call: TRBV7-2
cdr3_length: 15
j_call: TRBJ2-5
d_call: NA
clone_size: NA

cdr3_aa: CASSSRRTGGGTGELFF
cdr3_nt: TGTGCCAGCAGCTCGAGAAGGACAGGGGGCGGAACCGGGGAGCTGTTTTTT
v_call: TRBV11-2
cdr3_length: 17
j_call: TRBJ2-2
d_call: TRBD1
clone_size: NA

cdr3_aa: CASSLHPESTELSF
cdr3_nt: TGTGCCAGCAGCCTCCATCCAGAGAGCACTGAACTTTCCTTT
v_call: TRBV7-8
cdr3_length: 14
j_call: TRBJ1-1
d_call: NA
clone_size: NA